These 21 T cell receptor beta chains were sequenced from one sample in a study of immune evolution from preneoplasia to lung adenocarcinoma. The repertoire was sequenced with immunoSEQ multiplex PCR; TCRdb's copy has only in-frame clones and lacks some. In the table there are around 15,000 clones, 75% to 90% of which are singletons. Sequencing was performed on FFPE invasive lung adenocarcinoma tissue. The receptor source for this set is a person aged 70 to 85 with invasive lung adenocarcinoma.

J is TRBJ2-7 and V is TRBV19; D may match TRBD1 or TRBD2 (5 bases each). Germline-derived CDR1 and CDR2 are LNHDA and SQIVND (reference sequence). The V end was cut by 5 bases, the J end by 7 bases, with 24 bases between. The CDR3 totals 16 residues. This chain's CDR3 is CASSPDGAPRLGEQYF. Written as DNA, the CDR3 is TGTGCCAGTAGTCCGGACGGGGCCCCTCGCCTAGGGGAGCAGTACTTC.

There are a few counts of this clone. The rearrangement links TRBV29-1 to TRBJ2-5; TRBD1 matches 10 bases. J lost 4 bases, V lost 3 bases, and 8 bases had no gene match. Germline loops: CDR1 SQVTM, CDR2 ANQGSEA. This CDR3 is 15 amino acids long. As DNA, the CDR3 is TGCAGCGTTGAGCCCGACAGGGGGCGGTCAGAGACCCAGTACTTC. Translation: CSVEPDRGRSETQYF.

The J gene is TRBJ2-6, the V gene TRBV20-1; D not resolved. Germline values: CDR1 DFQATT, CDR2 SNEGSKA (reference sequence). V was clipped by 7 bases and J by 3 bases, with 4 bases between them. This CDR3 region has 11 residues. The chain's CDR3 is CSVFGANVLTF. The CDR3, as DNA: TGCAGTGTTTTTGGGGCCAACGTCCTGACTTTC.

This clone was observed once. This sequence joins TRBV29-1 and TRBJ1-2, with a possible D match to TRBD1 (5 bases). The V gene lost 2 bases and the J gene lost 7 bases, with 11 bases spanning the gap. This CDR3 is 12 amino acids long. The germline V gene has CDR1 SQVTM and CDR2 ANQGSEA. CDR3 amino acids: CSVEHGQAGYTF. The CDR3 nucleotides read TGCAGCGTTGAACACGGACAAGCTGGCTACACCTTC. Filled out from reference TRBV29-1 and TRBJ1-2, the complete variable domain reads SAVISQKPSRDICQRGTSLTIQCQVDSQVTMMFWYRQQPGQSLTLIATANQGSEATYESGFVIDKFPISRPNLTFSTLTVSNMSPEDSSIYLCSVEHGQAGYTFGSGTRLTVV.

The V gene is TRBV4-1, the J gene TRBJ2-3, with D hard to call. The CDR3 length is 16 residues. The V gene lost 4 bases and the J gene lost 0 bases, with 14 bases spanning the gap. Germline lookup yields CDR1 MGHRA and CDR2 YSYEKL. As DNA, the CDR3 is TGCGCCAGCAGCCTAAGAGAGGATTTTAGCACAGATACGCAGTATTTT. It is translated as CASSLREDFSTDTQYF.

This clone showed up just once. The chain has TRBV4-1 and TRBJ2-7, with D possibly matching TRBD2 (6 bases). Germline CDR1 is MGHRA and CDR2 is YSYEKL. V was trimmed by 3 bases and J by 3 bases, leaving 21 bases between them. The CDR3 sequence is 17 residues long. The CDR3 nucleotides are TGCGCCAGCAGCCACCACCCGCGGGCTAGCGTACTCTACGAGCAGTACTTC. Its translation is CASSHHPRASVLYEQYF.

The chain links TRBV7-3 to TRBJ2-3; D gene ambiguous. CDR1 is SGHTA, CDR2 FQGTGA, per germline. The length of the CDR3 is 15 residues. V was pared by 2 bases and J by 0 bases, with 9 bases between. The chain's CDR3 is CASSLGGLSTDTQYF. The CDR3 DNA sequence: TGTGCCAGCAGCTTAGGCGGATTGAGCACAGATACGCAGTATTTT.

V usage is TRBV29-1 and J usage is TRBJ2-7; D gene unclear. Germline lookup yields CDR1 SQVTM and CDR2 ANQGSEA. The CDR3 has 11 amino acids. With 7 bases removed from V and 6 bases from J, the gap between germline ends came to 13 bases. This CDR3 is CSARIEVEQYF. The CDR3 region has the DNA TGCAGCGCCAGAATAGAGGTCGAGCAGTACTTC.

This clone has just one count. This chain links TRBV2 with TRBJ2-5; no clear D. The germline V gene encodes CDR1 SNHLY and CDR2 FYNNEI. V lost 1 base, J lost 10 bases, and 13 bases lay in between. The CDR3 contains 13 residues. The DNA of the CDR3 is TGTGCCAGCAGTGAAGGGGGTTGGAAGATCCAGTACTTC. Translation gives CASSEGGWKIQYF.

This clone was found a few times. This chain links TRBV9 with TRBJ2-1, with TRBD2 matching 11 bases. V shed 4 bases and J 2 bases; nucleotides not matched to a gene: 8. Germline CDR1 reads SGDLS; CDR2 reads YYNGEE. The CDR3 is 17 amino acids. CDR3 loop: CASSLLAGDLPYNEQFF. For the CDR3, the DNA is TGTGCCAGCAGCCTACTAGCGGGAGACCTCCCCTACAATGAGCAGTTCTTC.

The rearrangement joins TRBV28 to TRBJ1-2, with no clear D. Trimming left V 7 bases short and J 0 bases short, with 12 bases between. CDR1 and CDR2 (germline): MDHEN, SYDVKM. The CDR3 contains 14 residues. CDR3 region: CASTLGYTNYGYTF. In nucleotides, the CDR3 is TGTGCCAGCACGCTGGGGTACACTAACTATGGCTACACCTTC.

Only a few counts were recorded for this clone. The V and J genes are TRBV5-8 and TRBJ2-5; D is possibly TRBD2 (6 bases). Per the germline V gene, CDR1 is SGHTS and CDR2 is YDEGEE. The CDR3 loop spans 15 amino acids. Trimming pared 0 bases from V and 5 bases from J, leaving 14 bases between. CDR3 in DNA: TGTGCCAGCAGCTTGGTCGCGGCAGGAGGGGAGACCCAGTACTTC. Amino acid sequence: CASSLVAAGGETQYF.

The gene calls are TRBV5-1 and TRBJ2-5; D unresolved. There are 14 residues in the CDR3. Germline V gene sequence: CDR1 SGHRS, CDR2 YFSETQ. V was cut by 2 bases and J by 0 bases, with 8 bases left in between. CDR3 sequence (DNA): TGCGCCAGCAGCTTAGACATACACCAAGAGACCCAGTACTTC. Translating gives CASSLDIHQETQYF.

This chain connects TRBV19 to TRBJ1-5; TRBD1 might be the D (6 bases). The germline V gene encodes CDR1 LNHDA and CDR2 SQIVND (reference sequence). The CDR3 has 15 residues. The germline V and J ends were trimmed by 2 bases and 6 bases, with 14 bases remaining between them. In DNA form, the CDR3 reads TGTGCCAGTAGTATAATAAGAACAGGGTTTCAGCCCCAGCATTTT. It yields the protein CASSIIRTGFQPQHF.

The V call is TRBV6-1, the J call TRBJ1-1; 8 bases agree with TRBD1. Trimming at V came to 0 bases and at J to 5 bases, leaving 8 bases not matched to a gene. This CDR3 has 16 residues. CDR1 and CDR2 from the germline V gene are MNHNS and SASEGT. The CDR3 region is CASSEALARGRTEAFF. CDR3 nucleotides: TGTGCCAGCAGTGAAGCGCTGGCCAGGGGGCGTACTGAAGCTTTCTTT.

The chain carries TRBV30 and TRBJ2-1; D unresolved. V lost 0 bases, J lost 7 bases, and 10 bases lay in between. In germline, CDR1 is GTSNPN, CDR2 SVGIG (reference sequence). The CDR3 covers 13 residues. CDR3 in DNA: TGTGCCTGGAGTGTTCTCGTAGGGAATGAGCAGTTCTTC. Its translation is CAWSVLVGNEQFF.

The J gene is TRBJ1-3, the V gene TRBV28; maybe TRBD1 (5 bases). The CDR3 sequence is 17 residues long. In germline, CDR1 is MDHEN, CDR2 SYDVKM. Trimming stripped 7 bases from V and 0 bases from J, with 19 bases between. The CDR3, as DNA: TGTGCCAGCACCTCCGGGACGGACCTTGGCTCTGGAAACACCATATATTTT. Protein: CASTSGTDLGSGNTIYF. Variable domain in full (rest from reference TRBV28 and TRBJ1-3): DVKVTQSSRYLVKRTGEKVFLECVQDMDHENMFWYRQDPGLGLRLIYFSYDVKMKEKGDIPEGYSVSREKKERFSLILESASTNQTSMYLCASTSGTDLGSGNTIYFGEGSWLTVV.

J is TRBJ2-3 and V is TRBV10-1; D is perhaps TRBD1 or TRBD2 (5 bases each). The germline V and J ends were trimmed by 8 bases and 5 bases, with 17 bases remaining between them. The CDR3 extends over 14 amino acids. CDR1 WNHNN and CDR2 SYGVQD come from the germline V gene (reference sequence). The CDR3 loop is CASQGRAAGDTQYF. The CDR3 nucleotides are TGCGCCAGCCAGGGACGTGCCGCTGGAGATACGCAGTATTTT.

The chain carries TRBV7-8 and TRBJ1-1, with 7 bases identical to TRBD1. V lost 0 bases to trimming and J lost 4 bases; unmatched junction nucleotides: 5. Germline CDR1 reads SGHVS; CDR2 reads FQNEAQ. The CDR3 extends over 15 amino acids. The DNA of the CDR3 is TGTGCCAGCAGCTTAGCGTTCGGACAGGCCACTGAAGCTTTCTTT. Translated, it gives CASSLAFGQATEAFF. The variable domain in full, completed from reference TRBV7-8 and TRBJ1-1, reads GAGVSQSPRYKVAKRGQDVALRCDPISGHVSLFWYQQALGQGPEFLTYFQNEAQLDKSGLPSDRFFAERPEGSVSTLKIQRTQQEDSAVYLCASSLAFGQATEAFFGQGTRLTVV.

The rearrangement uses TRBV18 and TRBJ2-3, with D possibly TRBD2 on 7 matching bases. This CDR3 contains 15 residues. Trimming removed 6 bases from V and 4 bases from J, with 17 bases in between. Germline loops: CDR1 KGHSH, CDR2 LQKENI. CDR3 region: CASSDLGGPPDTQYF. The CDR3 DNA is TGTGCCAGCTCCGACCTGGGGGGGCCCCCAGATACGCAGTATTTT. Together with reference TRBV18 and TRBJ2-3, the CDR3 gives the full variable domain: NAGVMQNPRHLVRRRGQEARLRCSPMKGHSHVYWYRQLPEEGLKFMVYLQKENIIDESGMPKERFSAEFPKEGPSILRIQQVVRGDSAAYFCASSDLGGPPDTQYFGPGTRLTVL.

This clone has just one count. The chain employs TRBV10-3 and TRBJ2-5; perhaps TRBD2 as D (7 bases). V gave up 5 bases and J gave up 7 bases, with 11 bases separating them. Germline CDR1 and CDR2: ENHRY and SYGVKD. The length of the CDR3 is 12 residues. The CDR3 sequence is CAISRGGVTQYF. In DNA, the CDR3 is TGTGCCATCAGTCGCGGGGGCGTGACCCAGTACTTC.